The clone carrying this T cell receptor (beta chain) was picked up a small number of times. Its antigen is undetermined. These data come from a study of T cells after yellow fever vaccination. Study results and caveats: Abundant bulk-population clonotypes could contaminate the FACS-sorted repertoires. Few clonotypes appeared in both CD4 and CD8 compartments. Peaking on day 5 versus 15, the secondary response was faster but weaker.

A process of 5'RACE template switching, which added a universal primer site and UMIs, was used to make TCR cDNA. A single record per CDR3 protein comes from TCRdb applying MiXCR to the 5' RACE reads. The table includes approximately 550,000 distinct CDR3 sequences, 15% to 20% detected once. CDR1 and CDR2 (germline): LNHDA, SQIVND (reference sequence). Trimming removed 8 bases from V and 1 base from J; junction bases left unmatched: 11. This CDR3 is 16 amino acids long. V usage is TRBV19 and J usage is TRBJ2-3; 8 bases agree with TRBD2. This specimen consisted of PBMCs, obtained 15 days after the yellow fever booster vaccination. This TCR came from a man aged 25 to 40 who received the YFV17D yellow fever vaccine. The CDR3 protein is CASGNLLAGRTDTQYF. CDR3 in DNA: TGTGCCAGTGGAAATCTATTAGCGGGACGCACAGATACGCAGTATTTT. Together with reference TRBV19 and TRBJ2-3, the CDR3 gives the full variable domain: DGGITQSPKYLFRKEGQNVTLSCEQNLNHDAMYWYRQDPGQGLRLIYYSQIVNDFQKGDIAEGYSVSREKKESFPLTVTSAQKNPTAFYLCASGNLLAGRTDTQYFGPGTRLTVL.